These 3 T cell receptor beta chains originate from one sample sequenced in a study of cytomegalovirus exposure and HLA in healthy donors. The PCR employed 60 Vbeta primers together with 13 Jbeta primers. The table came from immunoSEQ multiplex PCR; TCRdb's copy has only in-frame clones and leaves some out. The sample lists 64,000 or so clones; around 70% were seen once. The specimen was PBMCs. Receptor source: a woman aged 45-60 years in good health and CMV-seropositive.

This clone was found a few times. The J gene is TRBJ1-5, the V gene TRBV4-1; perhaps TRBD1 as D (5 bases). V shed 1 base and J shed 4 bases, with 11 bases lying between them. Germline CDR1 reads MGHRA; CDR2 reads YSYEKL. There are 15 residues in the CDR3. The CDR3 loop is CASSQGGTENQPQHF. Here the CDR3 DNA reads TGCGCCAGCAGCCAAGGCGGGACGGAGAATCAGCCCCAGCATTTT.

The chain recombines TRBV28 with TRBJ2-5, with D possibly TRBD2 on 6 matching bases. The germline V and J ends were trimmed by 5 bases and 5 bases, with 9 bases remaining between them. CDR1 is MDHEN, CDR2 SYDVKM, per germline. The length of the CDR3 is 12 residues. In nucleotides, the CDR3 is TGTGCCAGCAGTCGGGGGATGGAGACCCAGTACTTC. As protein: CASSRGMETQYF.

J is TRBJ2-5 and V is TRBV12-5, with 8 bases fitting TRBD2. The V segment lost 5 bases and the J segment 5 bases; nucleotides outside the gene matches: 16. The CDR3 is 17 residues long. Germline V gene data show CDR1 as LGHNT and CDR2 as FRNRAP. DNA for the CDR3: TGTGCTAGTGGTCCCTCGCGGCTGGGACTAGAGAGGGAGACCCAGTACTTC. Residues: CASGPSRLGLERETQYF. Using reference TRBV12-5 and TRBJ2-5 for the parts outside the CDR3, the full variable domain is DARVTQTPRHKVTEMGQEVTMRCQPILGHNTVFWYRQTMMQGLELLAYFRNRAPLDDSGMPKDRFSAEMPDATLATLKIQPSEPRDSAVYFCASGPSRLGLERETQYFGPGTRLLVL.